Listed here is a single TCR beta chain. Its target is unknown. Germline values: CDR1 SEHNR, CDR2 FQNEAQ (reference sequence). This CDR3 contains 15 residues. V lost 3 bases and J lost 6, with 17 bases in between. Here immunoSEQ multiplex PCR was the method, and the copy in TCRdb shows in-frame clones only, minus some. The sample shows about 90,000 clones, roughly 89% of them seen only once. The data belong to a study of T cell responses to AZD1222 COVID-19 vaccine. Study-level points and caveats: The donor group comprised mostly white British people and more females; the analysis possibly underestimated clonal diversity. Once two AZD1222 doses were given, Spike-specific TCR breadth and depth went up. The reported proportion of spike-specific TCRs targeting unmutated variant regions was nearly half.

The chain recombines TRBV7-9 with TRBJ1-1, with D tentatively TRBD1 (5 bases). This clonotype was obtained from an adult in good health. The sample in question was peripheral blood, obtained on day 0 of MenACWY control vaccination. The CDR3 spells CASSFHNGGSSEAFF. CDR3 in DNA: TGTGCCAGCAGCTTTCATAACGGGGGTAGTTCTGAAGCTTTCTTT. Drawing the rest from reference TRBV7-9 and TRBJ1-1, the complete variable domain is DTGVSQNPRHKITKRGQNVTFRCDPISEHNRLYWYRQTLGQGPEFLTYFQNEAQLEKSRLLSDRFSAERPKGSFSTLEIQRTEQGDSAMYLCASSFHNGGSSEAFFGQGTRLTVV.